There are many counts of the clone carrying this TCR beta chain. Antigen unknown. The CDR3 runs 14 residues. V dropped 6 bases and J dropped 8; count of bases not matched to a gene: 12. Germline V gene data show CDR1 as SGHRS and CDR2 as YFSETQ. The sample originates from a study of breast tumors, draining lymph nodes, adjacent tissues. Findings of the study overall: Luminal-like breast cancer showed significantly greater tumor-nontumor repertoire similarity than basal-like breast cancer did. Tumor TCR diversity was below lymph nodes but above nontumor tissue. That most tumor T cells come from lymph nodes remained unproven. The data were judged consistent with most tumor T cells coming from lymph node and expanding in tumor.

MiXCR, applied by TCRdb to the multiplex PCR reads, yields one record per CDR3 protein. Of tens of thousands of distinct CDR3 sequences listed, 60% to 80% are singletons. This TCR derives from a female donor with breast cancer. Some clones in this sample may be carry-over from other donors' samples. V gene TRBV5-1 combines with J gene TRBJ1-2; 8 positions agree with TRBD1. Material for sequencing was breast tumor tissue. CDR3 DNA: TGCGCCAGCAACCCTTCAGGACAGGGATTGGGCTACACCTTC. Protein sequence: CASNPSGQGLGYTF.